This entry features one TCR beta chain sequence. Antigen unknown. This sample stems from a study of blood T cells in healthy people across ages. General observations from the study: It was the long-lived donors that had more naive CD4+ cells and higher diversity than aged donors.

Alongside a J-beta primer mix, a sample-barcoded 5' primer served in a second PCR lasting about 7 to 12 cycles. MiXCR was run by TCRdb on the 5' RACE reads, yielding one entry per CDR3 protein. The profile shows 1.2 million to 1.5 million distinct CDR3 sequences, 42% of them singletons. Looked up from germline, CDR1 is MNHEY and CDR2 is SVGAGI. V was shortened by 0 bases and J by 8 bases, with 16 bases between the two germline ends. There are 15 residues in the CDR3. This sequence joins TRBV6-5 and TRBJ1-1; D ambiguous. The TCR sequence derives from a woman aged 18-29 years in good health. Sequenced sample: blood. The CDR3 loop reads CASSYSRLSSGEAFF. The CDR3 bases are TGTGCCAGCAGTTACTCAAGACTTTCTTCAGGAGAAGCTTTCTTT.